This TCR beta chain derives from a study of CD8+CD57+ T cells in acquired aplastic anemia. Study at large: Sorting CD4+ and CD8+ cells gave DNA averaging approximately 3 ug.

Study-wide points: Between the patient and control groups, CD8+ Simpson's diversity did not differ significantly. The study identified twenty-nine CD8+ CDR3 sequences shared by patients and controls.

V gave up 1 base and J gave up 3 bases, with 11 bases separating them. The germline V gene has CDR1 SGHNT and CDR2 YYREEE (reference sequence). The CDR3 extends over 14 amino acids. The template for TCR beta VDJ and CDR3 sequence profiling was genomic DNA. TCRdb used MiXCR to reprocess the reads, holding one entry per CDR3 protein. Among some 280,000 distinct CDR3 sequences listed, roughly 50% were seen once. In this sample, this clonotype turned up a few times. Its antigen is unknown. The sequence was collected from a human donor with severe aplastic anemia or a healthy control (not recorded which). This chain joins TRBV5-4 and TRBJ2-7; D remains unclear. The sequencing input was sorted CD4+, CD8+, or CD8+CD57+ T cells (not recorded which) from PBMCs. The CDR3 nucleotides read TGTGCCAGCAGCTTGCGGGCAGCCGACTACGAGCAGTACTTC. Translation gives CASSLRAADYEQYF.